This T cell receptor (beta chain) is drawn from a study of cytomegalovirus exposure and HLA in healthy donors. Findings and limits, study-wide: Fewer than 200 TCR beta chains were listed as cytomegalovirus-associated.

Germline assignment: CDR1 SGHRS and CDR2 YFSETQ. The CDR3 totals 18 residues. With 4 bases clipped from V and 0 bases from J, the junction kept 8 bases outside the gene matches. Regarding this clone: What it recognizes is unknown.

The PCR ran on 60 Vbeta and 13 Jbeta primers. Method: immunoSEQ multiplex PCR; TCRdb's copy keeps in-frame clones and lacks some. The repertoire includes fewer than 130,000 clones, roughly 80% of them detected once, and over 5% sits in the top ten. Sequenced sample: PBMCs. The V gene is TRBV5-1, the J gene TRBJ2-3, with 13 positions matching TRBD2. The receptor was isolated from a female donor in good health and CMV-seropositive. The CDR3 reads CASSPGLAGVRSTDTQYF. In DNA, the CDR3 is TGCGCCAGCAGCCCCGGACTAGCGGGGGTTCGTAGCACAGATACGCAGTATTTT. The variable domain in full, with the rest retrieved from reference TRBV5-1 and TRBJ2-3, is KAGVTQTPRYLIKTRGQQVTLSCSPISGHRSVSWYQQTPGQGLQFLFEYFSETQRNKGNFPGRFSGRQFSNSRSEMNVSTLELGDSALYLCASSPGLAGVRSTDTQYFGPGTRLTVL.